The rows below give T cell receptor beta chains drawn from one sample of a study of blood T cell repertoires in COVID-19. Data came from immunoSEQ multiplex PCR; TCRdb stores just in-frame clones and leaves some out. The table has 80,000 to 100,000 clones, approximately 90% seen once; the top ten hold 4% to 5%. Input material: peripheral blood. Receptor source: a man between 70 and 80 years old with acute or convalescent COVID-19. Both conserved end residues are part of each CDR3. The order of the fields is clone size, J gene, V gene, D gene, CDR3 protein, CDR3 DNA. The D gene is left open where the match is weak. The size field is filled for only some rows; it gives once, few, many or a size class.

size: .; J: TRBJ1-1; V: TRBV19; D: TRBD1; CDR3: CASSQRDRATGYTEAFF; DNA: TGTGCCAGTAGCCAACGGGACAGGGCGACGGGATACACTGAAGCTTTCTTT
size: .; J: TRBJ2-2; V: TRBV24-1; D: TRBD1; CDR3: CATSDWGQGAGELFF; DNA: TGTGCCACCAGTGATTGGGGACAGGGGGCCGGGGAGCTGTTTTTT
size: .; J: TRBJ1-4; V: TRBV30; D: .; CDR3: CAWTGGVGEKLFF; DNA: TGTGCCTGGACGGGAGGGGTCGGGGAAAAACTGTTTTTT
size: few; J: TRBJ1-3; V: TRBV18; D: .; CDR3: CASSPSGTNPGNTIYF; DNA: TGTGCCAGCTCGCCCTCCGGGACAAACCCTGGAAACACCATATATTTT
size: .; J: TRBJ2-5; V: TRBV14; D: TRBD2; CDR3: CASSPGRLGGTVLAETQYF; DNA: TGTGCCAGCAGCCCAGGCCGACTGGGGGGGACCGTTCTCGCGGAGACCCAGTACTTC
size: .; J: TRBJ2-2; V: TRBV10-3; D: .; CDR3: CAITANTGELFF; DNA: TGTGCCATCACCGCGAACACCGGGGAGCTGTTTTTT
size: once; J: TRBJ1-1; V: TRBV19; D: .; CDR3: CASSIAPRSEAFF; DNA: TGTGCCAGTAGTATAGCGCCCAGGTCTGAAGCTTTCTTT
size: .; J: TRBJ2-1; V: TRBV29-1; D: .; CDR3: CSVAGGHYNEQFF; DNA: TGCAGCGTTGCAGGGGGGCACTACAATGAGCAGTTCTTC
size: .; J: TRBJ1-3; V: TRBV5-1; D: .; CDR3: CASSSQGSSGNTIYF; DNA: TGCGCCAGCAGCTCGCAGGGTTCCTCTGGAAACACCATATATTTT
size: .; J: TRBJ2-3; V: TRBV7-6; D: TRBD2; CDR3: CASSILTSGSSQDTQYF; DNA: TGTGCCAGCAGTATCCTAACTAGCGGGAGTTCTCAGGATACGCAGTATTTT
size: once; J: TRBJ1-2; V: TRBV19; D: TRBD1; CDR3: CASSFSGGVYGYTF; DNA: TGTGCCAGTAGTTTCTCAGGGGGAGTTTATGGCTACACCTTC
size: .; J: TRBJ2-5; V: TRBV7-2; D: TRBD2; CDR3: CASSLRRGGWETQYF; DNA: TGTGCCAGCAGCTTAAGGCGGGGGGGCTGGGAGACCCAGTACTTC
size: .; J: TRBJ1-2; V: TRBV3-1/TRBV3-2; D: .; CDR3: CASSQDSQGRGYTF; DNA: TGTGCCAGCAGCCAAGATAGCCAGGGAAGGGGCTACACCTTC
size: .; J: TRBJ1-2; V: TRBV19; D: .; CDR3: CASVVRGNRMKSFGYTF; DNA: TGTGCCAGCGTAGTGAGGGGGAACAGGATGAAATCTTTTGGCTACACCTTC
size: once; J: TRBJ2-5; V: TRBV11-2; D: .; CDR3: CASSRGNQETQYF; DNA: TGTGCCAGCAGCCGCGGCAACCAAGAGACCCAGTACTTC
size: once; J: TRBJ1-2; V: TRBV6-2/TRBV6-3; D: .; CDR3: CASSPLTAGLYGYTF; DNA: TGTGCCAGCAGTCCACTCACGGCTGGACTCTATGGCTACACCTTC
size: .; J: TRBJ1-5; V: TRBV2; D: TRBD1; CDR3: CASSGQGADQPQHF; DNA: TGTGCCAGCAGTGGACAGGGGGCGGATCAGCCCCAGCATTTT
size: .; J: TRBJ1-1; V: TRBV5-4; D: .; CDR3: CASSPPSGNTEAFF; DNA: TGTGCCAGCAGCCCACCGTCGGGGAACACTGAAGCTTTCTTT
size: .; J: TRBJ2-1; V: TRBV11-3; D: TRBD2; CDR3: CASSLLSGNSYNEQFF; DNA: TGTGCCAGCAGCTTACTTAGCGGGAACTCCTACAATGAGCAGTTCTTC
size: .; J: TRBJ1-1; V: TRBV14; D: TRBD1; CDR3: CASSGRDRTEAFF; DNA: TGTGCCAGCAGCGGGCGGGACAGAACTGAAGCTTTCTTT
size: .; J: TRBJ1-3; V: TRBV27; D: .; CDR3: CASSRRTPYSGNTIYF; DNA: TGTGCCAGCAGCAGGCGGACACCATACTCTGGAAACACCATATATTTT
size: .; J: TRBJ1-1; V: TRBV4-2; D: .; CDR3: CASSQEVVSTEAFF; DNA: TGTGCCAGCAGCCAAGAAGTGGTGAGCACTGAAGCTTTCTTT
size: .; J: TRBJ1-6; V: TRBV2; D: TRBD1; CDR3: CASSRDSQGSPLHF; DNA: TGTGCCAGCAGTCGGGACAGTCAGGGATCACCCCTCCACTTT
size: once; J: TRBJ1-1; V: TRBV3-1/TRBV3-2; D: .; CDR3: CASSQGQGNTEAFF; DNA: TGTGCCAGCAGCCAAGGGCAGGGGAACACTGAAGCTTTCTTT
size: .; J: TRBJ1-6; V: TRBV5-8; D: TRBD1; CDR3: CASSLNFGTDNSPLHF; DNA: TGTGCCAGCAGCTTGAATTTCGGGACAGATAATTCACCCCTCCACTTT
size: .; J: TRBJ1-2; V: TRBV7-9; D: .; CDR3: CASSLESLGYTF; DNA: TGTGCCAGCAGCTTAGAGAGTCTTGGCTACACCTTC
size: .; J: TRBJ1-1; V: TRBV28; D: .; CDR3: CASSPLGVGTEAFF; DNA: TGTGCCAGCAGTCCCCTCGGGGTCGGCACTGAAGCTTTCTTT
size: .; J: TRBJ2-1; V: TRBV28; D: TRBD2; CDR3: CASSARGAGYNEQFF; DNA: TGTGCCAGCAGTGCGCGGGGGGCGGGGTACAATGAGCAGTTCTTC
size: .; J: TRBJ2-7; V: TRBV5-1; D: TRBD1; CDR3: CASSLGQGAHEQYF; DNA: TGCGCCAGCAGCCTGGGACAGGGGGCTCACGAGCAGTACTTC
size: .; J: TRBJ1-3; V: TRBV6-5; D: TRBD1; CDR3: CASKRRDSTGNTIYF; DNA: TGTGCCAGCAAAAGACGGGACAGTACTGGAAACACCATATATTTT
size: once; J: TRBJ2-2; V: TRBV5-1; D: TRBD2; CDR3: CASTPGGDTGELFF; DNA: TGCGCCAGCACCCCGGGGGGGGACACCGGGGAGCTGTTTTTT
size: .; J: TRBJ2-5; V: TRBV5-4; D: .; CDR3: CASSPGRDSGGETQYF; DNA: TGTGCCAGCAGCCCCGGGAGAGACAGTGGGGGAGAGACCCAGTACTTC
size: .; J: TRBJ2-5; V: TRBV6-6; D: .; CDR3: CASSGGSEETQYF; DNA: TGTGCCAGCAGCGGCGGAAGCGAAGAGACCCAGTACTTC
size: .; J: TRBJ2-7; V: TRBV28; D: .; CDR3: CASSSSKLDEQYF; DNA: TGTGCCAGCAGTTCGTCTAAGCTTGACGAGCAGTACTTC
size: .; J: TRBJ1-2; V: TRBV5-1; D: TRBD1; CDR3: CASSPGTDTYGYTF; DNA: TGCGCCAGCAGCCCCGGGACAGATACGTATGGCTACACCTTC
size: .; J: TRBJ1-5; V: TRBV19; D: .; CDR3: CASSIDRGGQPQHF; DNA: TGTGCCAGTAGTATAGATAGGGGAGGGCAGCCCCAGCATTTT
size: .; J: TRBJ2-5; V: TRBV3-1/TRBV3-2; D: TRBD1; CDR3: CASSPRDREETQYF; DNA: TGTGCCAGCAGCCCCAGGGACAGGGAAGAGACCCAGTACTTC
size: .; J: TRBJ2-5; V: TRBV9; D: .; CDR3: CASSRGVSSEETQYF; DNA: TGTGCCAGCAGCCGTGGCGTGTCTAGTGAAGAGACCCAGTACTTC
size: .; J: TRBJ2-3; V: TRBV7-8; D: .; CDR3: CASSLGVSTDTQYF; DNA: TGTGCCAGCAGCTTAGGAGTGAGCACAGATACGCAGTATTTT
size: .; J: TRBJ2-2; V: TRBV6-6; D: .; CDR3: CASSYSRSPNTGELFF; DNA: TGTGCCAGCAGTTACTCGAGAAGCCCGAACACCGGGGAGCTGTTTTTT
size: few; J: TRBJ1-1; V: TRBV12-3/TRBV12-4; D: TRBD1; CDR3: CASTRQGNTEAFF; DNA: TGTGCCAGCACCCGACAGGGGAACACTGAAGCTTTCTTT